Below are 4 T cell receptor beta chains sequenced from a single sample in a study of vaccination effects on CD4 cells after COVID-19. Within the ViraFEST assay, antigen-specific CD4+ T cells underwent expansion with viral peptide pools prior to sequencing. Following an approximately eleven-day culture, CD4+ T cells were purified. BNT162b2 vaccine or mRNA-1273 vaccine was given to participants in two doses. The repertoire was sequenced with immunoSEQ multiplex PCR; TCRdb's copy has only in-frame clones and lacks some. The data contain roughly 34,000 clones, roughly four fifths of them singletons. Which antigens these TCRs recognize remains unknown. The material was CD4+ T cells from PBMCs cultured with HCoV-NL63 spike peptides, obtained after COVID-19 vaccination. All receptors come from a human donor who received a COVID-19 vaccine. Some clones in this sample may be carry-over from other donors' samples.

V is TRBV14 and J is TRBJ1-2; D is ambiguous. The ends were cut back, 1 base at V and 4 bases at J, with 10 bases in the middle. The CDR3 has 14 amino acids. CDR1 and CDR2 from the germline V gene are SGHDN and FVKESK. CDR3 sequence: CASSQGSARYGYTF. The CDR3 bases are TGTGCCAGCAGCCAAGGCTCGGCACGCTATGGCTACACCTTC.

The rearrangement links TRBV24-1 to TRBJ1-1, with D perhaps matching TRBD1 (6 bases). V shed 4 bases and J shed 5 bases, with 22 bases lying between them. CDR1 and CDR2 from the germline V gene are KGHDR and SFDVKD. The CDR3 contains 17 residues. CDR3 in amino acids: CATSDTSSQGPGTEAFF. The CDR3 nucleotides read TGTGCCACCAGTGACACCTCCTCACAGGGCCCGGGGACTGAAGCTTTCTTT.

This sequence joins TRBV6-1 and TRBJ1-2; D may be TRBD1 (5 bases). The germline gives CDR1 MNHNS, CDR2 SASEGT. Trimming left V 3 bases short and J 5 bases short, with 16 bases between. This CDR3 has 15 residues. The CDR3 region has the DNA TGTGCCAGCAGTGACAACCGGGACGGGCAATATGGCTACACCTTC. Amino acid sequence: CASSDNRDGQYGYTF.

This chain connects TRBV5-4 to TRBJ2-1; no clear D. From germline, CDR1 is SGHNT and CDR2 YYREEE (reference sequence). This CDR3 has 16 residues. V was trimmed by 1 base and J by 0 bases, leaving 11 bases between them. The chain's CDR3 is CASSLLVTSSYNEQFF. The CDR3 coding sequence is TGTGCCAGCAGCTTGTTGGTGACCTCCTCCTACAATGAGCAGTTCTTC.